The rows below give T cell receptor beta chains drawn from one sample of a study of cytomegalovirus exposure and HLA in healthy donors. Produced via immunoSEQ multiplex PCR; TCRdb's table is partial and in-frame only. The top ten hold around 3.1% of the sample, which has 170,000 or so clones, roughly three quarters seen once. The material sequenced was PBMCs. The source of these receptors is a woman aged 50 to 65 in good health and CMV-seropositive. Both conserved end residues are part of each CDR3. The order of the fields is V gene, clone size, D gene, J gene, CDR3 protein, CDR3 DNA. A D gene is named only where the DNA matches it firmly. Clone sizes are given selectively: once, few, many, or a class where the clone is expanded.

TRBV4-1	NA	TRBD1	TRBJ1-1	CASSQVTGVDTEAFF	TGCGCCAGCAGCCAAGTGACAGGGGTGGACACTGAAGCTTTCTTT
TRBV19	NA	TRBD1	TRBJ2-6	CASGTGMLAGANVLTF	TGTGCCAGTGGGACAGGGATGCTTGCTGGGGCCAACGTCCTGACTTTC
TRBV18	NA	NA	TRBJ1-2	CASSPRQGSYGYTF	TGTGCCAGCTCACCACGGCAGGGGTCCTATGGCTACACCTTC
TRBV28	once	NA	TRBJ2-7	CASRLETETYEQYF	TGTGCCAGCAGGCTGGAGACAGAGACCTACGAGCAGTACTTC
TRBV10-2	NA	NA	TRBJ2-7	CASGGTEWDRSYEQYF	TGCGCCAGCGGGGGGACAGAATGGGACCGCAGCTACGAGCAGTACTTC
TRBV11-3	NA	TRBD1	TRBJ2-3	CASSFSQGQLITDTQYF	TGTGCCAGCAGCTTTTCACAGGGGCAACTAATAACAGATACGCAGTATTTT
TRBV7-2	NA	TRBD2	TRBJ2-3	CASRWGLAGPRGTDTQYF	TGTGCCAGCAGGTGGGGACTAGCGGGGCCTCGGGGCACAGATACGCAGTATTTT
TRBV9	NA	TRBD1	TRBJ1-1	CASSVGQGDGEAFF	TGTGCCAGCAGCGTGGGACAGGGGGACGGTGAAGCTTTCTTT
TRBV25-1	NA	TRBD2	TRBJ2-1	CASVGAGGYREQFF	TGTGCCAGCGTGGGGGCGGGAGGGTACAGGGAGCAGTTCTTC
TRBV9	NA	NA	TRBJ1-1	CASSGTSGLSPDTEAFF	TGTGCCAGCAGCGGGACGTCGGGACTAAGCCCCGACACTGAAGCTTTCTTT
TRBV11-3	NA	TRBD1	TRBJ2-7	CASSFWTGENEQYF	TGTGCCAGCAGCTTCTGGACAGGGGAAAACGAGCAGTACTTC
TRBV4-3	once	NA	TRBJ1-1	CASSQGSGGVTEAFF	TGCGCCAGCAGCCAAGGGTCGGGAGGGGTCACTGAAGCTTTCTTT
TRBV4-3	NA	TRBD1	TRBJ2-5	CASSRRLGQGAEQYF	TGCGCCAGCAGCCGCCGTTTGGGACAGGGGGCAGAGCAGTACTTC
TRBV4-1	NA	TRBD2	TRBJ2-5	CASSQGLAHQETQYF	TGCGCCAGCAGCCAAGGACTAGCGCACCAAGAGACCCAGTACTTC
TRBV11-2	NA	NA	TRBJ1-3	CASNLLTGGSGNTIYF	TGTGCCAGCAATCTACTAACAGGTGGATCTGGAAACACCATATATTTT
TRBV5-6	medium-sized	TRBD1	TRBJ2-3	CASSSGQGWADTQYF	TGTGCCAGCAGCTCCGGACAGGGATGGGCAGATACGCAGTATTTT
TRBV6-1	NA	NA	TRBJ1-1	CASSERGGENTEAFF	TGTGCCAGCAGTGAAAGGGGAGGGGAAAACACTGAAGCTTTCTTT
TRBV10-2	NA	TRBD1	TRBJ2-2	CASSGTANTGELFF	TGCGCCAGCAGCGGGACAGCGAACACCGGGGAGCTGTTTTTT
TRBV7-2	NA	TRBD2	TRBJ2-7	CASSLELAVSSYEQYF	TGTGCCAGCAGCTTAGAACTAGCGGTAAGCTCCTACGAGCAGTACTTC
TRBV10-3	NA	TRBD2	TRBJ2-3	CAISVGLATDTQYF	TGTGCCATCAGTGTGGGACTAGCGACAGATACGCAGTATTTT
TRBV10-3	NA	TRBD1	TRBJ1-3	CAIQGASGNTIYF	TGTGCCATACAGGGGGCATCGGGAAACACCATATATTTT
TRBV2	few	NA	TRBJ1-2	CASSVLGGYGYTF	TGTGCCAGCAGTGTTCTCGGGGGCTATGGCTACACCTTC
TRBV7-9	NA	NA	TRBJ1-3	CASSLGQANTIYF	TGTGCCAGCAGCTTAGGACAGGCTAACACCATATATTTT
TRBV6-6	NA	TRBD1	TRBJ1-5	CASRLQGNQPQHF	TGTGCCAGCAGATTACAGGGGAATCAGCCCCAGCATTTT
TRBV7-7	NA	NA	TRBJ2-2	CASSPQLTGELFF	TGTGCTAGCAGCCCACAGCTCACCGGGGAGCTGTTTTTT
TRBV7-9	once	NA	TRBJ1-2	CASSLLNSGTSNYGYTF	TGTGCCAGCAGCTTATTAAACTCCGGGACAAGCAACTATGGCTACACCTTC
TRBV7-3	NA	TRBD2	TRBJ2-1	CASSPGTSPESNEQFF	TGTGCCAGCAGCCCGGGGACTAGCCCTGAGAGTAATGAGCAGTTCTTC
TRBV9	NA	NA	TRBJ1-3	CASSFDSSSGNTIYF	TGTGCCAGCAGCTTCGACAGCAGCTCTGGAAACACCATATATTTT
TRBV28	NA	NA	TRBJ1-2	CASSPRGGYGYTF	TGTGCCAGCAGTCCAAGGGGCGGCTATGGCTACACCTTC
TRBV7-9	NA	TRBD1	TRBJ2-7	CASSLSRQGPGEQYF	TGTGCCAGCAGCCTGTCGAGACAGGGACCGGGGGAGCAGTACTTC
TRBV28	NA	NA	TRBJ1-1	CASPNRGGKTFF	TGTGCCAGCCCCAATAGGGGGGGCAAGACTTTCTTT
TRBV7-9	NA	NA	TRBJ1-1	CASSLGGENTEAFF	TGTGCCAGCAGCTTAGGGGGGGAGAACACTGAAGCTTTCTTT
TRBV5-1	NA	NA	TRBJ2-3	CASSLVQGSTDTQYF	TGCGCCAGCAGCTTGGTACAGGGCAGCACAGATACGCAGTATTTT
TRBV2	many	TRBD2	TRBJ2-5	CASRKLLAGSQETQYF	TGTGCCAGCAGGAAGTTACTAGCGGGGAGCCAAGAGACCCAGTACTTC
TRBV18	NA	TRBD1	TRBJ1-5	CASSGTDNQPQHF	TGTGCCAGCTCAGGGACAGATAATCAGCCCCAGCATTTT
TRBV9	once	TRBD2	TRBJ2-7	CASSSRTSGIDEQYF	TGTGCCAGCAGCTCTCGGACTAGCGGGATAGATGAGCAGTACTTC
TRBV2	NA	NA	TRBJ1-1	CASRGFLTENTEAFF	TGTGCCAGCAGGGGTTTTTTGACAGAGAACACTGAAGCTTTCTTT
TRBV6-5	NA	TRBD1	TRBJ1-5	CASSEGGRSQPQHF	TGTGCCAGCAGTGAAGGGGGCAGATCACAGCCCCAGCATTTT
TRBV5-6	NA	TRBD1	TRBJ2-6	CASSLYRGSSGANVLTF	TGTGCCAGCAGCTTGTACAGGGGGTCCTCTGGGGCCAACGTCCTGACTTTC
TRBV27	NA	TRBD2	TRBJ2-3	CASRTSGIDTQYF	TGTGCCAGCAGGACTAGCGGGATAGATACGCAGTATTTT
TRBV7-9	few	TRBD1	TRBJ1-2	CASSQTGAYGYTF	TGTGCCAGCAGCCAAACAGGGGCGTATGGCTACACCTTC
TRBV5-1	NA	TRBD1	TRBJ2-3	CASSLAGGTGVDTQYF	TGCGCCAGCAGCTTGGCTGGGGGGACAGGGGTGGATACGCAGTATTTT
TRBV7-3	NA	NA	TRBJ1-1	CASSTSGDRNTEAFF	TGTGCCAGCAGCACCTCCGGAGACAGGAACACTGAAGCTTTCTTT